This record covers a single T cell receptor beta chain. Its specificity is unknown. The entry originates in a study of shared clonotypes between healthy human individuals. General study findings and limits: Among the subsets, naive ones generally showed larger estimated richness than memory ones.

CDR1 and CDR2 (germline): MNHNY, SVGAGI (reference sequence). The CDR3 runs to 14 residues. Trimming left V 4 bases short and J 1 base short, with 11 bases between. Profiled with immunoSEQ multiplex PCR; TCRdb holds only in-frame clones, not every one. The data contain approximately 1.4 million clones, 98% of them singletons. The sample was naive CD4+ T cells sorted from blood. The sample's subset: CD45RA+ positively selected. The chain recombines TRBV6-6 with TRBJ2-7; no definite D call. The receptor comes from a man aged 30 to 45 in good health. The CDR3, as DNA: TGTGCCAGCAGTTCCCGGTCTCCATCCTACGAGCAGTACTTC. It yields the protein CASSSRSPSYEQYF.